Detailed here is one TCR beta chain. The data belong to a study of Ad26.COV2.S vaccination and SARS-CoV-2 variants. The table came from immunoSEQ multiplex PCR; TCRdb's copy has only in-frame clones and leaves some out. Among about 400,000 clones, 70% to 90% were seen once, and the ten largest hold roughly 3.2%. The V gene end was trimmed by 4 bases and the J gene end by 6 bases; junction bases not matched to a gene: 11. The CDR3 has 15 amino acids. Per the germline V gene, CDR1 is SGHVS and CDR2 is FQNEAQ. The treatment was: some 19 received Ad26.COV2.S at low or high dose, single or two shots; several received placebo; per-sample allocation not given. Sample collection was performed on day 63 after the first vaccine or placebo injection.

This rearrangement joins TRBV7-8 to TRBJ1-2; 7 positions agree with TRBD1. The receptor was isolated from a person aged 18-65 years who received the Ad26.COV2.S COVID-19 vaccine or a placebo. Sequencing used peripheral blood, obtained in a trial of Ad26.COV2.S vaccine versus placebo. CDR3 sequence reads: CASSYLGNRGHGYTF. CDR3 DNA: TGTGCCAGCAGCTATTTGGGAAACAGGGGCCATGGCTACACCTTC.